This T cell receptor (beta chain) was recorded in a study of control samples from healthy donors and cancer patients. Profiling relied on immunoSEQ multiplex PCR, and the TCRdb table lists in-frame clones only, not all of them. Of 85,000 to 110,000 clones in the sample, more than 85% were seen once. The CDR3 sequence is 13 residues long. Trimming removed 3 bases at V and 0 bases at J, with 3 bases between. Looked up from germline, CDR1 is ENHRY and CDR2 is SYGVKD. The clonotype originates from a man aged 60 to 69 with lung cancer. V and J are TRBV10-3 and TRBJ1-5; D not resolved. Material for sequencing was PBMCs. CDR3: CAISEHSNQPQHF. The CDR3 region has the DNA TGTGCCATCAGTGAACATAGCAATCAGCCCCAGCATTTT.